The present T cell receptor beta chain was sequenced within a study of T cell responses to AZD1222 COVID-19 vaccine. Study findings and constraints: With dominance at 160-218 and 743-854, vaccine-associated CD4 TCRs spanned spike. Baseline antibody screening turned up just 6 or 7 seropositive AZD1222 recipients.

As concerns this clone: Its antigen is unknown.

Repertoires were generated with immunoSEQ multiplex PCR, while TCRdb's copy carries only in-frame clones and drops some. The sample yields 140,000 or so clones, approximately 89% seen once. There are 14 residues in the CDR3. In germline, CDR1 is SEHNR, CDR2 FQNEAQ (reference sequence). V lost 7 bases and J lost 0, with 12 bases in between. V and J are TRBV7-9 and TRBJ1-2; D gene uncertain. The sequencing here drew on peripheral blood, taken 28 days after the second AZD1222 dose. The origin of this receptor is an adult who received the AZD1222 COVID-19 vaccine. The CDR3 region has the DNA TGTGCCAGCAAGGAAAGGGCTACTAACTATGGCTACACCTTC. The encoded protein is CASKERATNYGYTF.